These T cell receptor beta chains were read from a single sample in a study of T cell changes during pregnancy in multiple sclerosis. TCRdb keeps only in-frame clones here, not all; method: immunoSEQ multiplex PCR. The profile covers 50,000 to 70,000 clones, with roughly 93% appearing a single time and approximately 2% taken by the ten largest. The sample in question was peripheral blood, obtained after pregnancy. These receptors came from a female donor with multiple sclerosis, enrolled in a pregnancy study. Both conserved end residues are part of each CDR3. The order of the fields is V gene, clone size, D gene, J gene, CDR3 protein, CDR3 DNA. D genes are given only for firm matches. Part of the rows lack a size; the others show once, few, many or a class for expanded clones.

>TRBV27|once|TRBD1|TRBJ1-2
CASSLLQGADGYTF
TGTGCCAGCAGTCTATTACAGGGGGCGGATGGCTACACCTTC
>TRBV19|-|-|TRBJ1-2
CASSMGPLDYGYTF
TGTGCCAGTAGTATGGGCCCATTGGACTATGGCTACACCTTC
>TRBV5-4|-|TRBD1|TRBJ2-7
CASRRRTGGVDEQYF
TGTGCCAGCAGACGTCGGACAGGGGGTGTCGACGAGCAGTACTTC
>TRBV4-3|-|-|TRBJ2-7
CASSRGYGGSYEQYF
TGCGCCAGCAGCCGCGGTTACGGCGGCTCCTACGAGCAGTACTTC
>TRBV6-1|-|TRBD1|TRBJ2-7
CASSEEGTGYHEQYF
TGTGCCAGCAGTGAAGAGGGGACAGGGTACCACGAGCAGTACTTC
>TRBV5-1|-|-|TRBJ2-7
CASSLVGGSYEQYF
TGCGCCAGCAGCTTGGTCGGGGGTTCCTACGAGCAGTACTTC
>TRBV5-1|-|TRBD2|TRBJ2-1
CASTFGLAGGFSRYNEQFF
TGCGCCAGCACCTTCGGTCTAGCGGGAGGCTTCTCAAGGTACAATGAGCAGTTCTTC
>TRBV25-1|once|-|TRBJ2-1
CASSVLAASYNEQFF
TGTGCCAGCAGTGTGCTAGCTGCTTCCTACAATGAGCAGTTCTTC
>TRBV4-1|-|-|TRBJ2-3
CASSQDIRTKGRTTQYF
TGCGCCAGCAGCCAAGATATAAGGACAAAGGGCCGAACTACGCAGTATTTT
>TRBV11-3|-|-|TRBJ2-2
CASSPRLAGELFF
TGTGCCAGCAGCCCGAGACTAGCCGGGGAGCTGTTTTTT
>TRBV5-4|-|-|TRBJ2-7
CASSSKGGFGYEQYF
TGTGCCAGCAGCTCAAAGGGCGGGTTCGGGTACGAGCAGTACTTC
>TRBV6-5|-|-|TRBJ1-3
CASSNNGNTIYF
TGTGCCAGCAGTAACAATGGAAACACCATATATTTT
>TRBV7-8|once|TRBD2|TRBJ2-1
CASLAGGPGEQFF
TGTGCCAGCTTAGCGGGAGGGCCTGGTGAGCAGTTCTTC
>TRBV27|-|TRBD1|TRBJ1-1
CASRSPGQVNTEAFF
TGTGCCAGCAGATCCCCGGGACAGGTGAACACTGAAGCTTTCTTT
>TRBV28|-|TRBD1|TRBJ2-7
CASWGDRGSFSYEQYF
TGTGCCAGCTGGGGGGACAGGGGGTCCTTCTCATACGAGCAGTACTTC
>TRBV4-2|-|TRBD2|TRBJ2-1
CASSQGGGLAGVVAHEQFF
TGTGCCAGCAGCCAAGGGGGGGGACTAGCGGGAGTTGTGGCGCATGAGCAGTTCTTC
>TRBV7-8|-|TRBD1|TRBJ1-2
CASSDGQGGYGYTF
TGTGCCAGCAGCGATGGACAGGGTGGCTATGGCTACACCTTC
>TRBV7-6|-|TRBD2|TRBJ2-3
CASSFNLAGESTDTQYF
TGTGCCAGCAGCTTCAATCTGGCGGGAGAGTCCACAGATACGCAGTATTTT
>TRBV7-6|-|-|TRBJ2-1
CASSLYRGYNEQFF
TGTGCCAGCAGCTTATATCGGGGGTACAATGAGCAGTTCTTC
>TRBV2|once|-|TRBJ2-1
CASRVALNEQFF
TGTGCCAGCAGAGTAGCGCTAAATGAGCAGTTCTTC
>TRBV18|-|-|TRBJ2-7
CASSPPQYEQYF
TGTGCCAGCTCACCACCCCAATACGAGCAGTACTTC
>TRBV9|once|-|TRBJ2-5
CASSVGQGGETQYF
TGTGCCAGCAGCGTAGGGCAGGGTGGAGAGACCCAGTACTTC
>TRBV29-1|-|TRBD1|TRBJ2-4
CSVSGTGELHGNIQYF
TGCAGCGTTTCCGGGACAGGGGAATTGCACGGAAACATTCAGTACTTC
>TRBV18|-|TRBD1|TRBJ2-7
CASSPGTGKEQYF
TGTGCCAGCTCTCCCGGGACAGGGAAGGAGCAGTACTTC
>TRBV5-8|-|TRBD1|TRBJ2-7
CASSYSGTGPYEQYF
TGTGCCAGCAGCTACTCCGGGACAGGGCCCTACGAGCAGTACTTC
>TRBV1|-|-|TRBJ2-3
CTSSQELELAGGLTDTQYF
TGCACCAGCAGCCAAGAACTTGAATTGGCGGGAGGGCTTACAGATACGCAGTATTTT
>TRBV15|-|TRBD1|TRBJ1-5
CATSSGQGARGNQPQHF
TGTGCCACCAGCTCAGGACAGGGGGCGAGAGGGAATCAGCCCCAGCATTTT
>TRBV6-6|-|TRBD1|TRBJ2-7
CASSKPGQGPYEQYF
TGTGCCAGCAGTAAACCGGGACAGGGCCCCTACGAGCAGTACTTC
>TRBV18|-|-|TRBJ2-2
CASCSRQEFTGELFF
TGTGCCAGCTGTTCCAGACAGGAATTTACCGGGGAGCTGTTTTTT
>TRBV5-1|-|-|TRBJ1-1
CASSLRVGTEAFF
TGCGCCAGCAGCCTCAGGGTTGGTACTGAAGCTTTCTTT
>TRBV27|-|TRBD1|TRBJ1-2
CASSFGTGGF
TGTGCCAGCAGTTTTGGGACAGGGGGTTTC
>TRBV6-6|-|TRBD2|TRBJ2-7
CASSSSGRSSYEQYF
TGTGCCAGCAGTTCTAGCGGTCGGTCTTCCTACGAGCAGTACTTC
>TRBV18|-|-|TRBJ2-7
CASSRNTGQGSSYEQYF
TGTGCCAGCTCACGAAACACAGGACAAGGTAGCTCCTACGAGCAGTACTTC
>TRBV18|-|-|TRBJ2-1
CASSPGREANNEQFF
TGTGCCAGCTCACCAGGGCGGGAAGCGAACAATGAGCAGTTCTTC
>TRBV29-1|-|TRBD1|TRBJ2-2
CSVGGQGANTGELFF
TGCAGCGTTGGAGGACAGGGGGCGAACACCGGGGAGCTGTTTTTT
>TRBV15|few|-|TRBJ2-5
CATSRDREREATQYF
TGTGCCACCAGCAGAGACAGGGAGAGGGAGGCGACCCAGTACTTC
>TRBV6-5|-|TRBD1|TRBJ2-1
CASSLDRALYNEQFF
TGTGCCAGCAGTTTGGACAGGGCGTTATACAATGAGCAGTTCTTC
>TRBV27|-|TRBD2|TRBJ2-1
CASSLSGAGGYNEQFF
TGTGCCAGCAGTTTATCGGGAGCGGGAGGATACAATGAGCAGTTCTTC
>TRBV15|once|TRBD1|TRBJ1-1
CATSRGAGTGGKNTEAFF
TGTGCCACCAGCAGAGGCGCTGGGACAGGGGGCAAGAACACTGAAGCTTTCTTT
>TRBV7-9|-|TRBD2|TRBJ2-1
CASIPILAGVNNEQFF
TGTGCCAGCATCCCGATTCTAGCGGGAGTCAACAATGAGCAGTTCTTC